The next 23 T cell receptor beta chains were all read from a single sample in a study of graft-versus-host responses after intestinal transplantation. The repertoire was sequenced with immunoSEQ multiplex PCR; TCRdb's copy has only in-frame clones and lacks some. The table shows tens of thousands of clones, with 85% to 95% occurring only once. Their antigen targets remain unknown. This specimen was unstimulated CD8+ T cells sorted from spleen or lymph node cells, taken before intestinal transplant. These TCRs come from a human donor who received an intestinal transplant.

On this clone: The junction shows a germline mismatch at one end, possibly a read error. This chain joins TRBV25-1 and TRBJ2-7, with 8 bases lining up with TRBD1. CDR1 is MGHDK and CDR2 is SYGVNS in the germline V gene. The CDR3 is 15 amino acids. CDR3 nucleotides: TGTGCCAGCAGTGTGGGACAGGAAGACTCCTACGGGCAGTACTTC. This codes for CASSVGQEDSYGQYF.

The chain carries TRBV7-9 and TRBJ1-1; D is unclear. V lost 7 bases and J lost 1, with 7 bases in between. The germline gives CDR1 SEHNR, CDR2 FQNEAQ (reference sequence). This CDR3 is built from 12 residues. The CDR3 reads CASTTGNTEAFF. CDR3 bases: TGTGCCAGCACGACGGGGAACACTGAAGCTTTCTTT.

The J gene is TRBJ1-2, the V gene TRBV7-9; 10 bases map to TRBD1. V shed 2 bases and J 8 bases; nucleotides not matched to a gene: 8. CDR3 size: 15 residues. Germline CDR1 is SEHNR and CDR2 is FQNEAQ (reference sequence). CDR3 residues: CASSLSLDRGSGYTF. DNA for the CDR3: TGTGCCAGCAGCTTATCCCTGGACAGGGGGTCGGGCTACACCTTC.

The CDR3 DNA follows: TGCGCCAGCAGCCAAGATGACTGGGGGGGCTCTGAAGCTTTCTTT. This codes for CASSQDDWGGSEAFF. The chain joins TRBV4-3 to TRBJ1-1; possible D gene TRBD1, 6 bases. V lost 0 bases to trimming and J lost 6 bases, with 14 bases between them. The CDR3 spans 15 residues. Germline assignment: CDR1 LGHNA and CDR2 YSLEER.

This rearrangement joins TRBV2 to TRBJ2-2, with D possibly matching TRBD2 (6 bases). Germline loops: CDR1 SNHLY, CDR2 FYNNEI. Trimming took off 1 base at V and 5 bases at J, with 11 bases between the two ends. The CDR3 has 15 residues. CDR3 nucleotides: TGTGCCAGCAGTGAAGTCGGCGGGGAAACCGGGGAGCTGTTTTTT. Protein sequence: CASSEVGGETGELFF.

The V and J genes are TRBV27 and TRBJ2-1; 7 bases agree with TRBD1. This CDR3 contains 15 residues. Germline loops: CDR1 MNHEY, CDR2 SMNVEV (reference sequence). V was clipped by 6 bases and J by 4 bases; unmatched bases: 9. The CDR3 nucleotides read TGTGCCAGCAGAGATCTCGGGACAGTTTACAATGAGCAGTTCTTC. This translates into CASRDLGTVYNEQFF.

The J gene is TRBJ1-4, the V gene TRBV28, with D unresolved. V was trimmed by 3 bases and J by 6 bases, leaving 8 bases between them. Germline V gene data show CDR1 as MDHEN and CDR2 as SYDVKM. This CDR3 is 13 amino acids long. The CDR3 is CASSFGRDEKLFF. CDR3 nucleotide sequence: TGTGCCAGCAGTTTCGGGAGGGATGAAAAACTGTTTTTT.

The chain carries TRBV2 and TRBJ2-1; D uncertain. Trimming took 4 bases from V and 9 from J, leaving 10 bases between them. CDR3 length equals 12 residues. Per the germline V gene, CDR1 is SNHLY and CDR2 is FYNNEI. In DNA, the CDR3 is TGTGCCAGCAGTGGACCTAGTGGTGAGCAGTTCTTC. Translating it yields CASSGPSGEQFF.

J is TRBJ1-6 and V is TRBV6-1, with 9 bases aligning to TRBD1. Germline assignment: CDR1 MNHNS and CDR2 SASEGT. The junction had 5 bases not matched to a gene; V was cut back by 2 bases and J by 9 bases. The CDR3 has 15 residues. CDR3 coding DNA: TGTGCCAGCAGTGAAAGGACAGGGGTTATTTCACCCCTCCACTTT. Amino acids: CASSERTGVISPLHF.

About this clone: Sequence at one end of the junction differs from germline and may be a read error. The chain links TRBV29-1 to TRBJ1-1, with unresolved D. The CDR3 runs to 11 residues. The germline V gene has CDR1 SQVTM and CDR2 ANQGSEA. The CDR3 reads CSVYDTVPPVF. CDR3 nucleotide sequence: TGCAGCGTCTACGATACCGTCCCGCCGGTCTTT.

The chain joins TRBV9 to TRBJ2-5; TRBD1 is a possible D gene (7 bases). Germline assignment: CDR1 SGDLS and CDR2 YYNGEE. V was pared by 5 bases and J by 2 bases, with 10 bases between. CDR3 length equals 13 residues. The CDR3 here is CASSPGGQETQYF. Written as DNA, the CDR3 is TGTGCCAGCAGTCCAGGGGGGCAAGAGACCCAGTACTTC.

The genes are TRBV2 and TRBJ2-2; D perhaps matches TRBD2 (5 bases). V was cut by 1 base and J by 3 bases, with 12 bases left in between. This CDR3 contains 16 residues. Germline CDR1 SNHLY, CDR2 FYNNEI. CDR3 bases: TGTGCCAGCAGTGAAGGGGCTGAGGGAGACACCGGGGAGCTGTTTTTT. Amino acids: CASSEGAEGDTGELFF.

The chain joins TRBV28 to TRBJ2-2; no firm D call. Germline assignment: CDR1 MDHEN and CDR2 SYDVKM. V was cut by 5 bases and J by 6 bases, with 7 bases left in between. This CDR3 is 12 amino acids long. The DNA for the CDR3 is TGTGCCAGCAGTCATAGCTCCGGGGAGCTGTTTTTT. Translation gives CASSHSSGELFF.

This chain joins TRBV6-1 and TRBJ1-5; 7 bases agree with TRBD1. The V segment lost 4 bases and the J segment 7 bases; nucleotides outside the gene matches: 10. The CDR3 consists of 15 residues. The germline gives CDR1 MNHNS, CDR2 SASEGT. The CDR3 nucleotides read TGTGCCAGCAGTGTGTCCAGGGGGTCTTACCAGCCCCAGCATTTT. Encoded protein: CASSVSRGSYQPQHF.

This clone was seen only a few times. This sequence joins TRBV7-9 and TRBJ2-1, with 9 bases that match TRBD2. This CDR3 spans 17 amino acids. The germline CDR1 and CDR2 sequences are SEHNR and FQNEAQ (reference sequence). V shed 0 bases and J 4 bases; nucleotides not matched to a gene: 7. The DNA for the CDR3 is TGTGCCAGCAGCTTAGCAGGCCTTAGCGGGAGATACAATGAGCAGTTCTTC. It yields the protein CASSLAGLSGRYNEQFF.

V usage is TRBV4-1 and J usage is TRBJ2-7; weak D call: TRBD1 (6 bases). Germline lookup yields CDR1 MGHRA and CDR2 YSYEKL. The CDR3 is 13 amino acids. V was trimmed by 5 bases and J by 4 bases, leaving 12 bases between them. The CDR3 bases are TGCGCCAGCAGCGCCGGGACAAAATACGAGCAGTACTTC. Translating gives CASSAGTKYEQYF.

The CDR3 DNA reads TGTGCCAGTAGCCTTTTTGGGGGGGAGACGTACAATGAGCAGTTCTTC. Translated: CASSLFGGETYNEQFF. The rearrangement links TRBV19 to TRBJ2-1; 7 nucleotides agree with TRBD2. The germline V gene has CDR1 LNHDA and CDR2 SQIVND (reference sequence). The CDR3 consists of 16 residues. J lost 4 bases, V lost 6 bases, and 12 bases had no gene match.

The chain joins TRBV5-6 to TRBJ2-3; the D gene is possibly TRBD2 (5 bases). Germline assignment: CDR1 SGHDT and CDR2 YYEEEE. The CDR3 runs to 16 residues. Deletions cut 0 bases from V and 2 bases from J, with 13 bases between. The CDR3 reads CASSLVSDFNTDTQYF. CDR3 DNA sequence: TGTGCCAGCAGCTTGGTTTCGGACTTTAACACAGATACGCAGTATTTT. Complete variable domain (other parts from reference TRBV5-6 and TRBJ2-3): DAGVTQSPTHLIKTRGQQVTLRCSPKSGHDTVSWYQQALGQGPQFIFQYYEEEERQRGNFPDRFSGHQFPNYSSELNVNALLLGDSALYLCASSLVSDFNTDTQYFGPGTRLTVL.

The CDR3 loop is CASSFGENTEAFF. CDR3 nucleotides: TGTGCCAGCAGCTTCGGGGAGAACACTGAAGCTTTCTTT. The V gene is TRBV7-9, the J gene TRBJ1-1; D uncertain. The V and J ends lost 3 bases and 1 base respectively, with 6 bases between them. The CDR3 is 13 residues long. CDR1 is SEHNR and CDR2 is FQNEAQ in the germline V gene (reference sequence). Supplemented by reference TRBV7-9 and TRBJ1-1, the full variable domain reads DTGVSQNPRHKITKRGQNVTFRCDPISEHNRLYWYRQTLGQGPEFLTYFQNEAQLEKSRLLSDRFSAERPKGSFSTLEIQRTEQGDSAMYLCASSFGENTEAFFGQGTRLTVV.

This rearrangement joins TRBV12-1 to TRBJ2-6; TRBD1 is taken as the D call from the table, unchecked against the DNA. TRBV12-1 is assigned pseudogene status. This CDR3 spans 15 amino acids. CDR3 protein: CASRTRVVGANVLTF. The CDR3 DNA sequence: TGTGCCAGCAGGACACGAGTGGTTGGGGCCAACGTCCTGACTTTC.

The V and J genes are TRBV5-8 and TRBJ1-5; TRBD1 is a possible D gene (5 bases). CDR1 SGHTS and CDR2 YDEGEE come from the germline V gene. V was cut by 1 base and J by 6 bases, with 17 bases left in between. The CDR3 extends over 16 amino acids. The CDR3 region has the DNA TGTGCCAGCAGCTTGAGTGGCAGGGTTTTAGTTCAGCCCCAGCATTTT. Translation gives CASSLSGRVLVQPQHF.

The genes are TRBV28 and TRBJ1-2, with 9 bases identical to TRBD1. The CDR3 length is 15 residues. Unmatched junction bases numbered 10, after V lost 7 bases and J lost 4 bases. Germline loops: CDR1 MDHEN, CDR2 SYDVKM. The CDR3, as DNA: TGTGCCAGCACTACTACAGGGGGCATTAGCTATGGCTACACCTTC. It codes for CASTTTGGISYGYTF.

The chain has TRBV4-1 and TRBJ1-1, with no clear D. The CDR3 sequence is 14 residues long. CDR1 is MGHRA and CDR2 is YSYEKL in the germline V gene. V was clipped by 5 bases and J by 1 base, with 11 bases between them. CDR3 nucleotides: TGCGCCAGCAGCTTAAGAGCGGAGAACACTGAAGCTTTCTTT. This codes for CASSLRAENTEAFF.